A single sample is the source of the 30 T cell receptor beta chains below, sequenced in a study of T cells in Graves' hyperthyroidism and ophthalmopathy (dated by TCRdb to about 2019). The method behind the library was multiplex PCR. TCRdb shows the sequencer as Illumina HiSeq 2000. TCR beta CDR3 regions were amplified from RNA transcripts. The first round of RT-PCR for the TCR CDR3 was performed with the HTBI primer set and the Qiagen OneStep RT-PCR kit. TCRdb reworked the public reads: Q25 trimming with fastp, MiXCR clone assembly, productive beta chains retained. Every distinct CDR3 protein forms one entry, paired with its most common genes and DNA. The sample table holds 600,000 to 650,000 distinct CDR3 sequences, of which roughly 20% were seen once. The ten largest make up 34% of the sample. The sequenced sample consisted of blood. The source is a man aged 30 to 45 with Graves' ophthalmopathy.

This clonotype was detected ten times or more. This rearrangement joins TRBV11-2 to TRBJ2-5; no clear D. Germline V gene lookup returns CDR1 SGHAT and CDR2 FQNNGV. CDR3 length equals 12 residues. The germline V and J ends were trimmed by 4 bases and 12 bases, with 15 bases remaining between them. In DNA form, the CDR3 reads TGTGCCAGCAGCTATGCCCAAGGGCAAGAGTACTTC. Its protein is CASSYAQGQEYF.

This clonotype was counted many times. This sequence joins TRBV7-9 and TRBJ1-1; TRBD1 matches at 10 bases. Germline V gives CDR1 SEHNR, CDR2 FQNEAQ (reference sequence). The CDR3 is 14 residues long. With V trimmed by 7 bases and J by 3 bases, 5 bases remained unmatched. In DNA form, the CDR3 reads TGTGCCAGCAACAGACAGGGGGCTGACACTGAAGCTTTCTTT. Protein product: CASNRQGADTEAFF.

The rearrangement links TRBV29-1 to TRBJ2-3, with TRBD1 as a possible D gene (6 bases). This CDR3 region has 14 residues. The germline V gene has CDR1 SQVTM and CDR2 ANQGSEA. The V gene lost 5 bases and the J gene lost 8 bases, with 20 bases spanning the gap. In nucleotides, the CDR3 is TGCAGCGTTACAGGGCTGGCGACGAACTTTACGCAGTATTTT. Protein: CSVTGLATNFTQYF.

This clonotype has more than one count but fewer than ten. This chain links TRBV5-5 with TRBJ1-6; no clear D gene. Trimming left V 0 bases short and J 7 bases short, with 8 bases between. CDR3 length: 14 amino acids. Germline values: CDR1 SGHKS, CDR2 YYEKEE (reference sequence). CDR3 residues: CASSLEGTNSPLHF. The DNA for the CDR3 is TGTGCCAGCAGCTTGGAGGGTACCAATTCACCCCTCCACTTT. Filled out from reference TRBV5-5 and TRBJ1-6, the complete variable domain reads DAGVTQSPTHLIKTRGQQVTLRCSPISGHKSVSWYQQVLGQGPQFIFQYYEKEERGRGNFPDRFSARQFPNYSSELNVNALLLGDSALYLCASSLEGTNSPLHFGNGTRLTVT.

The V call is TRBV14, the J call TRBJ2-5, with D perhaps being TRBD1 or TRBD2 (5 bases each). Trimming took off 1 base at V and 5 bases at J, with 14 bases between the two ends. Per the germline V gene, CDR1 is SGHDN and CDR2 is FVKESK. The CDR3 is 15 amino acids. CDR3 nucleotides: TGTGCCAGCAGCCAAGGGGTCACAGGCGGGGAGACCCAGTACTTC. It encodes CASSQGVTGGETQYF.

V is TRBV29-1 and J is TRBJ2-7; 14 bases agree with TRBD2. J lost 4 bases, V lost 1 base, and 0 bases had no gene match. This CDR3 comprises 14 residues. The V gene's germline CDR1 is SQVTM and CDR2 ANQGSEA. CDR3 sequence: CSVEGTSGRYEQYF. DNA of the CDR3: TGCAGCGTTGAAGGGACTAGCGGGAGGTACGAGCAGTACTTC.

The sample holds many counts of this clonotype. This chain joins TRBV2 and TRBJ1-1, with D uncertain. The germline V and J ends were trimmed by 8 bases and 6 bases, with 16 bases remaining between them. The CDR3 has 13 residues. CDR1 and CDR2 from the germline V gene are SNHLY and FYNNEI. The CDR3 spells CASPPGRRSEAFF. The CDR3 DNA is TGTGCCAGCCCGCCGGGGAGGAGGTCTGAAGCTTTCTTT.

This clonotype has only a few counts. The chain carries TRBV4-1 and TRBJ2-7; 7 bases are a match to TRBD1. After removal of 4 bases from V and 3 bases from J, the junction contained 6 bases not matched to a gene. The CDR3 covers 14 residues. Germline V gene lookup returns CDR1 MGHRA and CDR2 YSYEKL. CDR3 protein: CASSRVRDSYEQYF. The CDR3 region has the DNA TGCGCCAGCAGCCGTGTCCGGGACAGCTACGAGCAGTACTTC.

The CDR3 protein is CASSLDRATGYTF. Written as DNA, the CDR3 is TGCGCCAGCAGCTTGGACAGGGCAACCGGCTACACCTTC. The chain joins TRBV5-1 to TRBJ1-2; a weak D match, TRBD1 (6 bases). Germline CDR1 reads SGHRS; CDR2 reads YFSETQ. This CDR3 is built from 13 residues. The germline V and J ends were trimmed by 0 bases and 8 bases, with 11 bases remaining between them.

The chain is built from TRBV2 and TRBJ2-3; 7 bases match TRBD1. The CDR3 length is 15 residues. Germline V gene data show CDR1 as SNHLY and CDR2 as FYNNEI. V trimming: 7 bases; J trimming: 2 bases; junction bases outside the gene matches: 9. As DNA, the CDR3 is TGTGCCAGCATCCCGATGGGGACAGTCACAGATACGCAGTATTTT. It translates to CASIPMGTVTDTQYF.

The CDR3: CSALGTIEQFF. For the CDR3, the DNA is TGCAGTGCTTTAGGGACTATTGAGCAGTTCTTC. The genes are TRBV20-1 and TRBJ2-1, with TRBD2 matching 7 bases. V lost 5 bases, J lost 9 bases, and 4 bases stayed unmatched. The germline CDR1 and CDR2 sequences are DFQATT and SNEGSKA (reference sequence). The CDR3 contains 11 residues.

This rearrangement joins TRBV7-8 to TRBJ2-3; D uncertain. Trimming took off 5 bases at V and 3 bases at J, with 15 bases between the two ends. The CDR3 has 15 amino acids. From germline, CDR1 is SGHVS and CDR2 FQNEAQ. The CDR3 DNA follows: TGTGCCAGCAGCCCCGCGACATGGGAAACAGATACGCAGTATTTT. Translated: CASSPATWETDTQYF.

The sample holds many counts of this clonotype. The chain couples TRBV2 to TRBJ2-3; tentatively, D is TRBD2 (6 bases). V was shortened by 3 bases and J by 4 bases, with 20 bases between the two germline ends. The germline V gene encodes CDR1 SNHLY and CDR2 FYNNEI. The CDR3 is 17 amino acids. The CDR3 protein is CASSDPPRVAAADTQYF. The CDR3 coding sequence is TGTGCCAGCAGTGACCCTCCAAGGGTAGCGGCGGCAGATACGCAGTATTTT.

This clonotype was seen repeatedly, ten times or more. The genes are TRBV3-1 and TRBJ1-2; D is unresolved. The ends were cut back, 1 base at V and 8 bases at J, with 8 bases in the middle. CDR1 LGHDT and CDR2 YNNKEL come from the germline V gene (reference sequence). This CDR3 spans 12 amino acids. The CDR3 loop is CASSQGGVGYTF. DNA for the CDR3: TGTGCCAGCAGCCAAGGTGGGGTCGGCTACACCTTC.

J is TRBJ2-2 and V is TRBV15, with 10 bases aligning to TRBD1. The CDR3 has 15 amino acids. The germline V gene has CDR1 LNHNV and CDR2 YYDKDF (reference sequence). V trimming: 6 bases; J trimming: 4 bases; junction bases outside the gene matches: 5. CDR3 in amino acids: CATRRDRGGTGELFF. CDR3 sequence (DNA): TGTGCCACCAGAAGGGACAGGGGCGGCACCGGGGAGCTGTTTTTT.

The table lists this clonotype with many counts. The chain links TRBV18 to TRBJ2-5, with D possibly matching TRBD2 (5 bases). This CDR3 has 14 residues. The germline V gene has CDR1 KGHSH and CDR2 LQKENI. V lost 4 bases, J lost 4 bases, and 13 bases lay in between. CDR3 loop: CASSQRETAETQYF. CDR3 nucleotide sequence: TGTGCCAGCTCACAGAGGGAGACGGCAGAGACCCAGTACTTC.

This clonotype was seen a few times. This chain joins TRBV28 and TRBJ1-1, with D uncertain. Germline CDR1 MDHEN, CDR2 SYDVKM. The CDR3 consists of 14 residues. Trimming stripped 4 bases from V and 3 bases from J, with 12 bases between. CDR3 in DNA: TGTGCCAGCAGTTACACGGTCGGGTACACTGAAGCTTTCTTT. Protein: CASSYTVGYTEAFF.

This clonotype appeared a few times. This chain uses TRBV27 with TRBJ2-7, with 7 bases lining up with TRBD1. The CDR3 extends over 15 amino acids. J lost 3 bases, V lost 5 bases, and 10 bases had no gene match. Per germline, CDR1 MNHEY and CDR2 SMNVEV (reference sequence). CDR3 coding DNA: TGTGCCAGCAGTCTAGGGACAGCCCCTATCTACGAGCAGTACTTC. This sequence encodes CASSLGTAPIYEQYF.

J is TRBJ2-7 and V is TRBV20-1, with D tentatively TRBD2 (6 bases). V shed 4 bases and J shed 6 bases, with 16 bases lying between them. The CDR3 has 13 residues. Germline V gene data show CDR1 as DFQATT and CDR2 as SNEGSKA (reference sequence). This CDR3 is CSATLDQGGEQYF. CDR3 nucleotides: TGCAGTGCTACCCTGGATCAGGGAGGCGAGCAGTACTTC.

This clonotype was seen a handful of times. The chain carries TRBV6-2 or TRBV6-3 and TRBJ2-1, with D possibly TRBD2 on 5 matching bases. This CDR3 region has 13 residues. Germline-derived CDR1 and CDR2 are MNHEY and SVGEGT. Trimming pared 2 bases from V and 4 bases from J, leaving 6 bases between. The CDR3 is CASSYPGYNEQFF. CDR3 coding DNA: TGTGCCAGCAGTTACCCGGGGTACAATGAGCAGTTCTTC.

Many counts were recorded for this clonotype. The J gene is TRBJ1-5, the V gene TRBV20-1; 9 bases are shared with TRBD1. The germline gives CDR1 DFQATT, CDR2 SNEGSKA (reference sequence). This CDR3 is built from 16 residues. Unmatched junction bases numbered 12, after V lost 5 bases and J lost 4 bases. CDR3 region: CSASKNTGGPNQPQHF. CDR3 sequence (DNA): TGCAGTGCTTCAAAGAACACAGGGGGCCCAAATCAGCCCCAGCATTTT.

This clonotype occurred a few times. The rearrangement links TRBV7-9 to TRBJ2-7; the D is unclear. The CDR3 consists of 13 residues. Germline V gives CDR1 SEHNR, CDR2 FQNEAQ (reference sequence). Between the trimmed V and J ends, which lost 4 bases and 2 bases, there was a span of 9 bases. The CDR3 loop is CASSSKGAYEQYF. CDR3 coding DNA: TGTGCCAGCAGCTCAAAGGGCGCCTACGAGCAGTACTTC.

This clonotype has just a few counts. CDR3 nucleotides: TGTGCCAGCAGCTTAGACCCAGGTTCGAATGAGCAGTTCTTC. Amino acids: CASSLDPGSNEQFF. V and J are TRBV7-9 and TRBJ2-1; D gene ambiguous. The CDR3 is 14 amino acids. Germline V CDR1 and CDR2: SEHNR, FQNEAQ (reference sequence). V lost 1 base, J lost 7 bases, and 11 bases lay in between.

The rearrangement links TRBV20-1 to TRBJ2-1, with 16 positions matching TRBD2. The CDR3 runs 17 residues. CDR1 and CDR2 from the germline V gene are DFQATT and SNEGSKA (reference sequence). With V trimmed by 6 bases and J by 2 bases, 7 bases remained unmatched. The CDR3 nucleotides read TGCAGTGCCGGACGGGGACTAGCGGGAGGGCCCTACAATGAGCAGTTCTTC. Protein: CSAGRGLAGGPYNEQFF.

This chain joins TRBV20-1 and TRBJ2-6; possible D gene TRBD1, 6 bases. This CDR3 contains 16 residues. From germline, CDR1 is DFQATT and CDR2 SNEGSKA (reference sequence). V was trimmed by 6 bases and J by 1 base, leaving 16 bases between them. The CDR3 here is CSAYGQTISGANVLTF. The DNA for the CDR3 is TGCAGTGCGTATGGACAGACTATATCTGGGGCCAACGTCCTGACTTTC.

This clonotype was detected a few times. The chain links TRBV27 to TRBJ2-5; D may be TRBD2 (5 bases). Germline V gene data show CDR1 as MNHEY and CDR2 as SMNVEV (reference sequence). V was shortened by 3 bases and J by 5 bases, with 19 bases between the two germline ends. The CDR3 has 16 amino acids. The CDR3 region has the DNA TGTGCCAGCAGTTTTGTCAAAAAGGGCAGGAGGGAGACCCAGTACTTC. Translating gives CASSFVKKGRRETQYF.

This chain joins TRBV7-2 and TRBJ2-2; 8 bases align to TRBD2. The CDR3 is 18 residues long. V dropped 7 bases and J dropped 0; count of bases not matched to a gene: 13. The V gene's germline CDR1 is SGHTA and CDR2 FQGNSA. The CDR3 region has the DNA TGTGCCAGCATCCATCGATATAGCGGGACAACGAACACCGGGGAGCTGTTTTTT. Residues: CASIHRYSGTTNTGELFF.

This clonotype was counted only a few times. The J gene is TRBJ2-7, the V gene TRBV5-1; D gene ambiguous. The CDR3 consists of 11 residues. Deletions cut 4 bases from V and 5 bases from J, with 7 bases between. CDR1 is SGHRS and CDR2 is YFSETQ in the germline V gene. This CDR3 is CASSLKDEQYF. In DNA, the CDR3 is TGCGCCAGCAGCCTCAAGGACGAGCAGTACTTC.

This clonotype has at least ten counts. The chain uses TRBV18 and TRBJ2-1; D is uncertain. Per germline, CDR1 KGHSH and CDR2 LQKENI. V lost 2 bases, J lost 6 bases, and 11 bases lay in between. The CDR3 loop spans 14 amino acids. CDR3 loop: CASSPRSQGNEQFF. The CDR3 bases are TGTGCCAGCTCACCAAGGTCACAAGGCAATGAGCAGTTCTTC.

The chain combines TRBV10-2 with TRBJ1-1, with TRBD1 matching over 7 bases. This CDR3 contains 14 residues. CDR1 and CDR2 (germline): WSHSY, SAAADI. With 7 bases clipped from V and 3 bases from J, the junction kept 8 bases outside the gene matches. The CDR3 nucleotides read TGCGCCAGCACCCGTACCACAGGGGACACTGAAGCTTTCTTT. This sequence encodes CASTRTTGDTEAFF.